A single sample is the source of the 30 T cell receptor beta chains below, sequenced in a study of control samples from healthy donors and cancer patients. Profiling relied on immunoSEQ multiplex PCR, and the TCRdb table lists in-frame clones only, not all of them. Of 140,000 to 150,000 clones in the sample, 89% were seen once. Sequenced: blood. Receptors originate from a man aged 30 to 39 in good health.

This chain links TRBV24-1 with TRBJ2-3; maybe TRBD2 (6 bases). CDR1 and CDR2 from the germline V gene are KGHDR and SFDVKD. With 5 bases removed from V and 6 bases from J, the gap between germline ends came to 20 bases. The CDR3 extends over 16 amino acids. The CDR3 DNA reads TGTGCCACCAGTGGAGGTCGGCAGGGAGGTAGGGATACGCAGTATTTT. It encodes CATSGGRQGGRDTQYF.

The chain recombines TRBV25-1 with TRBJ2-7; D is perhaps TRBD1 or TRBD2 (5 bases each). Germline CDR1 is MGHDK and CDR2 is SYGVNS. Trimming took 4 bases from V and 3 from J, leaving 13 bases between them. The CDR3 has 14 residues. The CDR3 protein is CASSARGGYYEQYF. DNA for the CDR3: TGTGCCAGCAGTGCGAGGGGTGGCTACTACGAGCAGTACTTC.

The chain couples TRBV10-2 to TRBJ1-1; no firm D call. The CDR3 has 15 amino acids. V gave up 3 bases and J gave up 4 bases, with 15 bases separating them. Germline V lookup: CDR1 WSHSY, CDR2 SAAADI. In nucleotides, the CDR3 is TGCGCCAGCAGTGACCGACCCGGGAGAGGCACTGAAGCTTTCTTT. Translated, it gives CASSDRPGRGTEAFF.

This clone was detected a few times. The chain carries TRBV6-6 and TRBJ2-3; TRBD1 is a possible D gene (6 bases). Germline CDR1 MNHNY, CDR2 SVGAGI (reference sequence). The CDR3 spans 15 residues. Trimming stripped 4 bases from V and 0 bases from J, with 11 bases between. CDR3 loop: CASSWTAPSTDTQYF. The CDR3 coding sequence is TGTGCCAGCAGTTGGACAGCCCCTAGCACAGATACGCAGTATTTT.

This clone appeared a few times. J is TRBJ2-2 and V is TRBV24-1; D might be TRBD1 (5 bases). V was trimmed by 7 bases and J by 4 bases, leaving 6 bases between them. The germline CDR1 and CDR2 sequences are KGHDR and SFDVKD. The CDR3 loop spans 12 amino acids. CDR3 DNA: TGTGCCACCAGGCAGGGCACCGGGGAGCTGTTTTTT. It encodes CATRQGTGELFF.

The rearrangement joins TRBV7-3 to TRBJ1-6; D is possibly TRBD1 (5 bases). CDR1 and CDR2 from the germline V gene are SGHTA and FQGTGA. CDR3 length equals 14 residues. Trimming cost V 3 bases and J 14 bases, with 17 bases left between them. CDR3 DNA sequence: TGTGCCAGCAGCTTTACGGGACCCCCAACAACCCTCCACTTT. This gives the protein CASSFTGPPTTLHF.

The chain uses TRBV6-2 or TRBV6-3 and TRBJ1-2, with a tentative D call TRBD1 (5 bases). There are 14 residues in the CDR3. Germline lookup yields CDR1 MNHEY and CDR2 SVGEGT. V was clipped by 6 bases and J by 4 bases, with 15 bases between them. The CDR3: CASSPTTVSYGYTF. The CDR3 DNA follows: TGTGCCAGCAGCCCGACGACAGTCTCCTATGGCTACACCTTC.

V and J are TRBV3-1 (or the pseudogene TRBV3-2) and TRBJ2-3; 8 bases line up with TRBD2. This CDR3 region has 14 residues. CDR1 and CDR2 (germline): LGHDT, YNNKEL (reference sequence). Trimming at V came to 3 bases and at J to 5 bases, leaving 4 bases not matched to a gene. The CDR3 DNA follows: TGTGCCAGCAGCCAGGAACGGGGGGGAGATACGCAGTATTTT. It translates to CASSQERGGDTQYF.

This clone has more than one count but fewer than ten. This rearrangement joins TRBV5-4 to TRBJ2-1; TRBD2 matches at 9 bases. Germline V lookup: CDR1 SGHNT, CDR2 YYREEE (reference sequence). The V segment lost 4 bases and the J segment 7 bases; nucleotides outside the gene matches: 15. The CDR3 is made up of 17 amino acids. The CDR3 DNA reads TGTGCCAGCAGCGGGTCTTTGAGCGGGAGGTCGGTAAATGAGCAGTTCTTC. As protein: CASSGSLSGRSVNEQFF.

The chain has TRBV10-3 and TRBJ2-1; 11 positions agree with TRBD2. The germline V gene encodes CDR1 ENHRY and CDR2 SYGVKD. V dropped 6 bases and J dropped 3; count of bases not matched to a gene: 4. The CDR3 contains 15 residues. The CDR3, as DNA: TGTGCCATCAGCCCCACTAGCGGGAGCTACAATGAGCAGTTCTTC. Translated: CAISPTSGSYNEQFF.

The chain is built from TRBV2 and TRBJ2-3, with a possible D match to TRBD1 (5 bases). Trimming took 6 bases from V and 2 from J, leaving 18 bases between them. Germline V gives CDR1 SNHLY, CDR2 FYNNEI. The CDR3 sequence is 16 residues long. CDR3 in DNA: TGTGCCAGCAGCAGGGATCTTTTAGGGTTCACAGATACGCAGTATTTT. As protein: CASSRDLLGFTDTQYF.

This chain uses TRBV6-4 with TRBJ2-7; 7 nucleotides match TRBD1. Germline V CDR1 and CDR2: MRHNA, SNTAGT. The CDR3 has 17 residues. V was pared by 9 bases and J by 3 bases, with 20 bases of the junction left unmatched. This CDR3 is CARNRQGSGYLFYEQYF. The CDR3 DNA sequence: TGTGCCAGGAACCGACAGGGCTCAGGCTATCTTTTCTACGAGCAGTACTTC.

Here the CDR3 DNA reads TGTGCCAGCAGTTTATTTGGGTCCCCTACCTACGAGCAGTACTTC. This gives the protein CASSLFGSPTYEQYF. V is TRBV27 and J is TRBJ2-7; D gene uncertain. This CDR3 is 15 amino acids long. V shed 1 base and J shed 2 bases, with 12 bases lying between them. CDR1 is MNHEY, CDR2 SMNVEV, per germline (reference sequence).

The J gene is TRBJ2-1, the V gene TRBV24-1, with 13 nucleotides matching TRBD2. V gave up 0 bases and J gave up 1 base; unmatched junction bases: 5. The length of the CDR3 is 19 residues. The germline V gene has CDR1 KGHDR and CDR2 SFDVKD. The CDR3 coding sequence is TGTGCCACCAGTGATTTGAGGACTAGCGGGGGTCATTCCTACAATGAGCAGTTCTTC. It codes for CATSDLRTSGGHSYNEQFF.

The rearrangement joins TRBV18 to TRBJ2-3; D may be TRBD2 (7 bases). V lost 1 base, J lost 3 bases, and 11 bases lay in between. The CDR3 sequence is 15 residues long. The germline V gene has CDR1 KGHSH and CDR2 LQKENI. Written as DNA, the CDR3 is TGTGCCAGCTCACCACAGGGGGGGCCTACAGATACGCAGTATTTT. Its translation is CASSPQGGPTDTQYF.

The chain recombines TRBV29-1 with TRBJ1-2; no clear D. V shed 3 bases and J shed 0 bases, with 8 bases lying between them. The CDR3 has 13 residues. Germline V CDR1 and CDR2: SQVTM, ANQGSEA. DNA for the CDR3: TGCAGCGTTGAGCTACAGACTAACTATGGCTACACCTTC. It codes for CSVELQTNYGYTF.

This rearrangement joins TRBV4-2 to TRBJ1-2, with D possibly matching TRBD1 (6 bases). The CDR3 length is 14 residues. Germline V gene sequence: CDR1 LGHNA, CDR2 YNFKEQ. V lost 2 bases to trimming and J lost 4 bases, with 11 bases between them. Here the CDR3 DNA reads TGTGCCAGCAGCCAAACAGGGTTAGGCTATGGCTACACCTTC. Translation gives CASSQTGLGYGYTF.

The chain carries TRBV4-1 and TRBJ1-6; TRBD1 matches at 9 bases. This CDR3 contains 15 residues. Germline lookup yields CDR1 MGHRA and CDR2 YSYEKL. J was trimmed by 9 bases and V by 1 base; bases with no gene match: 4. The CDR3 region has the DNA TGCGCCAGCAGCCAAGCGGGACAGGGTCTTTCACCCCTCCACTTT. Translated: CASSQAGQGLSPLHF.

The chain recombines TRBV4-1 with TRBJ1-1; the D is unclear. Germline V CDR1 and CDR2: MGHRA, YSYEKL. The ends were cut back, 0 bases at V and 0 bases at J, with 8 bases in the middle. CDR3 length equals 15 residues. For the CDR3, the DNA is TGCGCCAGCAGCCAAGAGGTGACGATGAACACTGAAGCTTTCTTT. Translating gives CASSQEVTMNTEAFF.

The rearrangement uses TRBV20-1 and TRBJ1-2, with D uncertain. V was cut by 3 bases and J by 7 bases, with 9 bases left in between. This CDR3 has 11 amino acids. The germline CDR1 and CDR2 sequences are DFQATT and SNEGSKA (reference sequence). CDR3 residues: CSASTSSGYTF. The CDR3 DNA sequence: TGCAGTGCTAGTACGTCCAGTGGCTACACCTTC.

The chain joins TRBV7-2 to TRBJ1-4; 8 nucleotides align to TRBD1. In germline, CDR1 is SGHTA, CDR2 FQGNSA. V lost 4 bases, J lost 10 bases, and 8 bases stayed unmatched. This CDR3 is 14 amino acids long. CDR3 sequence reads: CASSSGQGWAKLFF. CDR3 in DNA: TGTGCCAGCAGCTCAGGACAGGGCTGGGCAAAACTGTTTTTT.

This sequence joins TRBV9 and TRBJ1-6, with 10 positions matching TRBD1. Germline V CDR1 and CDR2: SGDLS, YYNGEE. V dropped 3 bases and J dropped 7; count of bases not matched to a gene: 7. This CDR3 is built from 16 residues. The CDR3 DNA is TGTGCCAGCAGCGCAGGGACAGGGGCTCGGAATTCACCCCTCCACTTT. Protein: CASSAGTGARNSPLHF.

This clone appeared once. The rearrangement uses TRBV5-1 and TRBJ2-1, with D maybe TRBD2 (6 bases). Germline CDR1 and CDR2: SGHRS and YFSETQ. The CDR3 is 15 amino acids. Trimming removed 6 bases from V and 7 bases from J, with 20 bases in between. CDR3 in amino acids: CASKRGPEGYNEQFF. As DNA, the CDR3 is TGCGCCAGCAAAAGAGGTCCGGAGGGGTATAATGAGCAGTTCTTC.

J is TRBJ2-7 and V is TRBV19, with D possibly TRBD1 on 6 matching bases. The germline V gene encodes CDR1 LNHDA and CDR2 SQIVND (reference sequence). The V end lost 3 bases, the J end lost 0 bases, and 12 bases lay between the germline ends. The CDR3 spans 15 residues. The DNA for the CDR3 is TGTGCCAGTAGTATCCGTTCGGACAGCTCCTACGAGCAGTACTTC. It yields the protein CASSIRSDSSYEQYF.

The genes are TRBV24-1 and TRBJ2-1, with TRBD2 identical over 14 bases. Germline CDR1 and CDR2: KGHDR and SFDVKD. Trimming took 9 bases from V and 9 from J; bases not matched to a gene: 12. The length of the CDR3 is 16 residues. CDR3 amino acids: CATPEMGLAGAGEQFF. Here the CDR3 DNA reads TGTGCCACCCCCGAAATGGGACTAGCGGGAGCTGGTGAGCAGTTCTTC.

The rearrangement uses TRBV7-3 and TRBJ2-1, with a possible D match to TRBD2 (6 bases). The ends were cut back, 0 bases at V and 4 bases at J, with 10 bases in the middle. CDR1 is SGHTA and CDR2 is FQGTGA in the germline V gene. This CDR3 is 15 amino acids long. For the CDR3, the DNA is TGTGCCAGCAGCTTAACAGGCGGGATGTACAATGAGCAGTTCTTC. Its protein product is CASSLTGGMYNEQFF.

Only a few counts were recorded for this clone. The chain couples TRBV20-1 to TRBJ2-7, with D perhaps TRBD1 (6 bases). CDR1 is DFQATT, CDR2 SNEGSKA, per germline (reference sequence). Trimming shortened V by 5 bases and J by 3 bases, and 8 bases separated the two germline ends. This CDR3 has 11 residues. The CDR3 spells CSAADSYEQYF. The CDR3 DNA sequence: TGCAGTGCTGCGGACAGCTACGAGCAGTACTTC.

This sequence joins TRBV6-5 and TRBJ1-2, with TRBD1 identical over 9 bases. V lost 5 bases, J lost 4 bases, and 5 bases stayed unmatched. There are 14 residues in the CDR3. CDR1 is MNHEY, CDR2 SVGAGI, per germline. The CDR3 nucleotides are TGTGCCAGCAGTCGGACAGGGGCCATCTATGGCTACACCTTC. Translated, it gives CASSRTGAIYGYTF.

The chain has TRBV5-6 and TRBJ1-4, with a tentative D call TRBD1 (6 bases). This CDR3 has 15 amino acids. V was shortened by 0 bases and J by 8 bases, with 14 bases between the two germline ends. The germline V gene encodes CDR1 SGHDT and CDR2 YYEEEE. The chain's CDR3 is CASSLETGDDEKLFF. CDR3 DNA sequence: TGTGCCAGCAGCTTGGAGACAGGCGATGACGAAAAACTGTTTTTT.

CDR3 in DNA: TGTGCCAGCAGCTTAAGAGGGGGCAATAATTCACCCCTCCACTTT. The encoded protein is CASSLRGGNNSPLHF. This chain links TRBV7-9 with TRBJ1-6; 7 bases align to TRBD1. Germline values: CDR1 SEHNR, CDR2 FQNEAQ (reference sequence). The CDR3 consists of 15 residues. Trimming took 2 bases from V and 5 from J; bases not matched to a gene: 3.